This T cell receptor (beta chain) was documented in a study of T cell repertoires in cytomegalovirus infection. This CDR3 has 14 residues. The V gene lost 3 bases and the J gene lost 3 bases, with 9 bases spanning the gap. Germline CDR1 is SEHNR and CDR2 is FQNEAQ (reference sequence). Whole-study results and caveats: Summed public TCR beta family frequency identified CMV carriers bearing the relevant HLA.

Worth noting for this clonotype: Its antigen is as yet unknown.

TCRdb passed the reads through MiXCR, listing each CDR3 protein once. The sample yields hundreds of thousands of distinct CDR3 sequences, 35% to 45% seen once. Sequencing was done on a sample of PBMCs. The receptor's source is a human donor in good health (CMV status not recorded). Some clones in this sample may be carry-over from other donors' samples. V gene TRBV7-9 combines with J gene TRBJ1-3; possibly TRBD1 for D (5 bases). The CDR3 protein is CASSFGGYGNTIYF. CDR3 nucleotides: TGTGCCAGCAGCTTCGGGGGGTATGGAAACACCATATATTTT.